The source of this T cell receptor beta chain is a study of vaccination and CD4 T cells after COVID-19. Study-level background: Overlapping SARS-CoV-2, HCoV-NL63, HCoV-OC43 and HCoV-229E spike peptides stimulated the cells.

This sample's treatment: approximately 11-day PBMC culture with coronavirus spike peptide pools or control peptides (ViraFEST assay). One should note that the unexposed donor's CD4+ T cells were collected before the COVID-19 pandemic (2011-2018). Via ViraFEST, peptide pools expanded antigen-specific T cells before TCR sequencing. Oncomine TCR Beta short-read sequencing was applied to DNA from cultured CD4+ T cells. TCRdb recomputed calls from the PCR reads with MiXCR, one row per CDR3 protein. This sample yields under 7,000 distinct CDR3 sequences, of which roughly 28% are seen a single time; roughly 31% belongs to the top ten. V was pared by 10 bases and J by 5 bases, with 9 bases of the junction left unmatched. The CDR3 is 13 residues long. CDR1 is LNHNV, CDR2 YYDKDF, per germline (reference sequence). For this clonotype: Its cognate antigen is unknown.

The receptor was isolated from a human donor in good health. Source material: CD4+ T cells from blood, cultured in vitro. The chain couples TRBV15 to TRBJ1-2; 8 bases fit TRBD1. CDR3 in DNA: TGTGCCAGCAGGGGGCGGGCGGAGTATGGCTACACCTTC. Its translation is CASRGRAEYGYTF.